The 27 T cell receptor beta chains given below trace back to one sample, sequenced in a study of shared clonotypes between healthy human individuals. The data were produced by immunoSEQ multiplex PCR, yet TCRdb's version contains in-frame clones alone and is incomplete. The sample holds roughly 400,000 clones, around 96% seen once. Material for sequencing was memory CD8+ T cells sorted from blood. Described subset: CD45RO+ cells pooled with CCR7-negative TemRA cells. These receptor sequences come from a young man in good health.

The chain combines TRBV4-1 with TRBJ2-1; 14 bases map to TRBD2. The junction had 11 bases not matched to a gene; V was cut back by 10 bases and J by 9 bases. The CDR3 consists of 15 residues. Germline V CDR1 and CDR2: MGHRA, YSYEKL. The chain's CDR3 is CATRGLAGVYGEQFF. In DNA form, the CDR3 reads TGCGCCACCCGGGGACTAGCGGGAGTCTATGGTGAGCAGTTCTTC.

The chain is built from TRBV4-1 and TRBJ2-5, with 9 bases matching TRBD2. The CDR3 is 18 residues long. Germline values: CDR1 MGHRA, CDR2 YSYEKL. V was clipped by 2 bases and J by 1 base; unmatched bases: 11. CDR3 loop: CASSQRGASGALQETQYF. The CDR3 region has the DNA TGCGCCAGCAGCCAAAGGGGGGCTAGCGGGGCACTCCAAGAGACCCAGTACTTC.

This clone was recorded only once. The J gene is TRBJ1-3, the V gene TRBV2; D might be TRBD1 (6 bases). This CDR3 contains 15 residues. The V gene's germline CDR1 is SNHLY and CDR2 FYNNEI. Trimming took 6 bases from V and 1 from J, leaving 13 bases between them. CDR3 residues: CASRDVRGSGNTIYF. CDR3 bases: TGTGCCAGCAGAGATGTAAGGGGGTCTGGAAACACCATATATTTT.

CDR3 in amino acids: CAWSRTGGLFF. The CDR3 region has the DNA TGTGCCTGGAGTAGGACCGGTGGTTTGTTTTTT. The rearrangement uses TRBV30 and TRBJ1-4; D call uncertain. Trimming stripped 2 bases from V and 15 bases from J, with 13 bases between. CDR3 length equals 11 residues. Germline V gene lookup returns CDR1 GTSNPN and CDR2 SVGIG (reference sequence). The variable domain in full, with the rest retrieved from reference TRBV30 and TRBJ1-4, is SQTIHQWPATLVQPVGSPLSLECTVEGTSNPNLYWYRQAAGRGLQLLFYSVGIGQISSEVPQNLSASRPQDRQFILSSKKLLLSDSGFYLCAWSRTGGLFFGSGTQLSVL.

V is TRBV12-2 and J is TRBJ1-5; no check of the table's D call, TRBD1, against the DNA was made. TRBV12-2 is recorded as a pseudogene. CDR3 length: 16 amino acids. Here the CDR3 reads CASRFHSAGDSQPQHF. In DNA form, the CDR3 reads TGTGCAAGTCGCTTCCACTCCGCAGGGGACAGTCAGCCCCAGCATTTT.

The chain is built from TRBV5-5 and TRBJ1-1; no reliable D call. The CDR3 spans 11 residues. V was shortened by 0 bases and J by 8 bases, with 5 bases between the two germline ends. CDR1 and CDR2 (germline): SGHKS, YYEKEE (reference sequence). CDR3 coding DNA: TGTGCCAGCAGCTTGGCCACGGAAGCTTTCTTT. As protein: CASSLATEAFF.

V gene TRBV28 combines with J gene TRBJ2-1, with TRBD2 identical over 7 bases. In germline, CDR1 is MDHEN, CDR2 SYDVKM. The length of the CDR3 is 14 residues. V trimming: 10 bases; J trimming: 8 bases; junction bases outside the gene matches: 14. CDR3 in amino acids: CATQVGGSFYEQFF. Written as DNA, the CDR3 is TGTGCCACCCAGGTGGGCGGGAGTTTTTATGAGCAGTTCTTC.

V is TRBV30 and J is TRBJ1-3; D call uncertain. The germline V gene has CDR1 GTSNPN and CDR2 SVGIG (reference sequence). The CDR3 spans 12 residues. Trimming stripped 7 bases from V and 0 bases from J, with 7 bases between. DNA of the CDR3: TGTGCCTTTGATACCTCTGGAAACACCATATATTTT. It encodes CAFDTSGNTIYF.

A single count supports this clone. This chain joins TRBV6-5 and TRBJ2-7; 11 bases are shared with TRBD2. CDR3 size: 15 residues. Germline CDR1 reads MNHEY; CDR2 reads SVGAGI. Trimming removed 2 bases from V and 5 bases from J; junction bases left unmatched: 5. Written as DNA, the CDR3 is TGTGCCAGCAGTTACCTTAGCGGGAGGGTCCACGAGCAGTACTTC. Its protein is CASSYLSGRVHEQYF.

The rearrangement uses TRBV28 and TRBJ2-7; TRBD2 agrees at 10 bases. This CDR3 is built from 18 residues. V shed 7 bases, J shed 1 base, and the junction held 16 bases outside the gene matches. Germline CDR1 and CDR2: MDHEN and SYDVKM. Written as DNA, the CDR3 is TGTGCCAGCACCCCGTCCGGGCTAGCGGGAGTAATATCCTACGAGCAGTACTTC. Translating gives CASTPSGLAGVISYEQYF. Looking up the rest from reference TRBV28 and TRBJ2-7 gives the full variable domain: DVKVTQSSRYLVKRTGEKVFLECVQDMDHENMFWYRQDPGLGLRLIYFSYDVKMKEKGDIPEGYSVSREKKERFSLILESASTNQTSMYLCASTPSGLAGVISYEQYFGPGTRLTVT.

The chain links TRBV5-1 to TRBJ2-7; TRBD1 agrees at 10 bases. The CDR3 is made up of 15 amino acids. Germline V CDR1 and CDR2: SGHRS, YFSETQ. With 5 bases clipped from V and 0 bases from J, the junction kept 5 bases outside the gene matches. CDR3 sequence (DNA): TGCGCCAGCAGACATCGGGACAGGGGCTCCTACGAGCAGTACTTC. This sequence encodes CASRHRDRGSYEQYF.

This sequence joins TRBV19 and TRBJ2-7, with 8 nucleotides matching TRBD1. Germline V gene sequence: CDR1 LNHDA, CDR2 SQIVND (reference sequence). V was pared by 5 bases and J by 1 base, with 4 bases of the junction left unmatched. This CDR3 has 14 residues. This CDR3 reads CASSAGTGSYEQYF. CDR3 sequence (DNA): TGTGCCAGTAGTGCCGGGACAGGATCCTACGAGCAGTACTTC.

This chain joins TRBV27 and TRBJ2-3; D remains ambiguous. Trimming cost V 2 bases and J 4 bases, with 10 bases left between them. Germline CDR1 MNHEY, CDR2 SMNVEV (reference sequence). The CDR3 runs to 14 residues. In DNA form, the CDR3 reads TGTGCCAGCAGTTTAAGTGACTCAGCAGATACGCAGTATTTT. Its protein is CASSLSDSADTQYF.

The CDR3 sequence is CASSPRTSGSNTDTQYF. Here the CDR3 DNA reads TGTGCCAGCTCACCACGGACTAGCGGCTCTAACACAGATACGCAGTATTTT. The chain uses TRBV18 and TRBJ2-3; 10 bases fit TRBD2. J gave up 2 bases and V 1 base, and 6 bases lay outside the gene matches. The CDR3 extends over 17 amino acids. Germline V gives CDR1 KGHSH, CDR2 LQKENI.

This chain uses TRBV18 with TRBJ1-3; no firm D call. Germline assignment: CDR1 KGHSH and CDR2 LQKENI. This CDR3 has 17 residues. The V and J ends lost 2 bases and 4 bases respectively, with 18 bases between them. The CDR3, as DNA: TGTGCCAGCTCACCAAAGATTAGACAATCGGCAGGAAACACCATATATTTT. Its translation is CASSPKIRQSAGNTIYF.

The genes are TRBV18 and TRBJ2-7, with 14 bases identical to TRBD2. CDR1 is KGHSH and CDR2 is LQKENI in the germline V gene. The trim removed 2 bases at V and 4 bases at J, leaving 7 bases unmatched. The CDR3 length is 17 residues. The CDR3 region is CASSPGTSGRVGYEQYF. DNA for the CDR3: TGTGCCAGCTCACCAGGGACTAGCGGGAGAGTAGGGTACGAGCAGTACTTC.

The chain links TRBV15 to TRBJ2-7, with no clear D. The CDR3 spans 16 residues. V was trimmed by 0 bases and J by 4 bases, leaving 16 bases between them. CDR1 LNHNV and CDR2 YYDKDF come from the germline V gene (reference sequence). The CDR3 loop is CATSRDQFRKGYEQYF. In nucleotides, the CDR3 is TGTGCCACCAGCAGAGATCAGTTCAGGAAGGGATACGAGCAGTACTTC.

The genes are TRBV30 and TRBJ2-3, with D hard to call. This CDR3 region has 12 residues. V lost 4 bases and J lost 10, with 15 bases in between. The V gene's germline CDR1 is GTSNPN and CDR2 SVGIG (reference sequence). The CDR3 DNA reads TGTGCCTGGAAACCGGCTCTTGTCCCGCAGTATTTT. As protein: CAWKPALVPQYF. Combining the CDR3 with reference TRBV30 and TRBJ2-3 gives the whole variable domain SQTIHQWPATLVQPVGSPLSLECTVEGTSNPNLYWYRQAAGRGLQLLFYSVGIGQISSEVPQNLSASRPQDRQFILSSKKLLLSDSGFYLCAWKPALVPQYFGPGTRLTVL.

The chain recombines TRBV6-5 with TRBJ1-2, with 7 bases lining up with TRBD1. Germline CDR1 and CDR2: MNHEY and SVGAGI. V shed 0 bases and J 8 bases; nucleotides not matched to a gene: 9. This CDR3 comprises 15 residues. The CDR3 DNA is TGTGCCAGCAGTTACTCAGTTTGGCAGGGGGGCGGCTACACCTTC. Translation: CASSYSVWQGGGYTF.

This rearrangement joins TRBV11-3 to TRBJ1-1, with D maybe TRBD1 (5 bases). Looked up from germline, CDR1 is SGHNT and CDR2 is YENEEA. Trimming removed 5 bases from V and 4 bases from J, with 14 bases in between. CDR3 size: 14 residues. The CDR3 region is CASSPGTASTEAFF. For the CDR3, the DNA is TGTGCCAGCAGCCCGGGGACCGCTAGCACTGAAGCTTTCTTT. The complete variable domain, with remaining parts taken from reference TRBV11-3 and TRBJ1-1, reads EAGVVQSPRYKIIEKKQPVAFWCNPISGHNTLYWYLQNLGQGPELLIRYENEEAVDDSQLPKDRFSAERLKGVDSTLKIQPAELGDSAVYLCASSPGTASTEAFFGQGTRLTVV.

The V and J genes are TRBV5-6 and TRBJ2-5; 9 nucleotides agree with TRBD1. The germline gives CDR1 SGHDT, CDR2 YYEEEE. CDR3 length: 16 residues. V was pared by 1 base and J by 4 bases, with 8 bases of the junction left unmatched. CDR3 bases: TGTGCCAGCAGCTTGATCTCAACAGGGGGCGTAGAGACCCAGTACTTC. This codes for CASSLISTGGVETQYF.

As to this clone: Other nucleotide sequences from this sample produce the same CDR3. V usage is TRBV5-6 and J usage is TRBJ1-1; D is uncertain. The CDR3 has 13 amino acids. The germline V gene has CDR1 SGHDT and CDR2 YYEEEE. Deletions cut 1 base from V and 1 base from J, with 5 bases between. CDR3 amino acids: CASSLRRNTEAFF. The DNA for the CDR3 is TGTGCCAGCAGCTTGAGAAGGAACACTGAAGCTTTCTTT.

The V call is TRBV5-6, the J call TRBJ1-4; D is possibly TRBD1 (6 bases). CDR1 and CDR2 (germline): SGHDT, YYEEEE. CDR3 size: 13 residues. The V end lost 4 bases, the J end lost 8 bases, and 12 bases lay between the germline ends. The CDR3 DNA sequence: TGTGCCAGCAGCCTGTGGGGGGCCGAAAAACTGTTTTTT. Translating gives CASSLWGAEKLFF.

V gene TRBV7-6 combines with J gene TRBJ2-7, with TRBD2 as a possible D gene (7 bases). The V and J ends lost 1 base and 6 bases respectively, with 22 bases between them. Germline V gene data show CDR1 as SGHVS and CDR2 as FNYEAQ. There are 17 residues in the CDR3. The DNA of the CDR3 is TGTGCCAGCAGCTTAGGCGGGTCGGGGGGCTACGGTCCCGAGCAGTACTTC. This translates into CASSLGGSGGYGPEQYF.

The chain's CDR3 is CASSLLGGLYSVGQFF. CDR3 nucleotide sequence: TGCGCCAGCAGTCTGTTGGGGGGACTATATAGCGTTGGGCAGTTCTTC. V gene TRBV5-1 combines with J gene TRBJ2-1; 7 positions agree with TRBD2. Unmatched junction bases numbered 20, after V lost 5 bases and J lost 12 bases. This CDR3 contains 16 residues. Germline CDR1 and CDR2: SGHRS and YFSETQ.

The chain recombines TRBV18 with TRBJ1-6; tentatively, D is TRBD1 (6 bases). The germline V and J ends were trimmed by 1 base and 0 bases, with 10 bases remaining between them. This CDR3 comprises 17 residues. CDR1 KGHSH and CDR2 LQKENI come from the germline V gene. CDR3 bases: TGTGCCAGCTCACCACGGACAGAGAGCTCCTATAATTCACCCCTCCACTTT. Translation: CASSPRTESSYNSPLHF.

The genes are TRBV19 and TRBJ2-7; D is unclear. Per germline, CDR1 LNHDA and CDR2 SQIVND (reference sequence). Deletions cut 1 base from V and 2 bases from J, with 12 bases between. The CDR3 is 15 amino acids. The CDR3, as DNA: TGTGCCAGTAGTATAGCAAGGACGGAGACCTACGAGCAGTACTTC. This translates into CASSIARTETYEQYF.